The 24 T cell receptor beta chains below come from one sample, sequenced in a study of human T cells and chemical hapten exposure. Time point meaning: healthy volunteer bleed at 6 weeks. The authors extracted total RNA from unfractionated whole blood. TCRdb processed the RACE reads anew with MiXCR; each CDR3 protein has one entry. The table lists 60,000 to 80,000 distinct CDR3 sequences, under 7.5% of them singletons. Sequenced: whole blood. All receptors derive from a female donor in good health. Some clones in this sample may be carry-over from other donors' samples.

CDR3 amino acids: CASSQDGRGGDTQYF. In DNA, the CDR3 is TGCGCCAGCAGCCAAGACGGCAGAGGAGGAGATACGCAGTATTTT. This sequence joins TRBV4-3 and TRBJ2-3; maybe TRBD2 (5 bases). Germline CDR1 reads LGHNA; CDR2 reads YSLEER. This CDR3 has 15 amino acids. Trimming pared 0 bases from V and 5 bases from J, leaving 12 bases between.

The chain uses TRBV12-3 or TRBV12-4 and TRBJ1-5; D gene unclear. The CDR3 has 14 amino acids. Between the trimmed V and J ends, which lost 6 bases and 7 bases, there was a span of 16 bases. The CDR3 DNA is TGTGCCAGCAGCAACCTTTTCGAGTGGCAGCCCCAGCATTTT. It codes for CASSNLFEWQPQHF.

This clonotype occurred many times. The genes are TRBV11-2 and TRBJ2-1; 7 bases agree with TRBD1. Germline trimming cut 8 bases from V and 16 bases from J; bases unmatched to any gene: 14. CDR1 is SGHAT, CDR2 FQNNGV, per germline. CDR3 length equals 12 residues. Here the CDR3 DNA reads TGTGCCAGCTCTCTTTACAGGGGCTCTTTTTTCTTC. Translating gives CASSLYRGSFFF.

The rearrangement links TRBV28 to TRBJ2-7; D not certain. This CDR3 is built from 13 residues. Germline loops: CDR1 MDHEN, CDR2 SYDVKM. Trimming cost V 8 bases and J 2 bases, with 13 bases left between them. The DNA for the CDR3 is TGTGCCAGCCTCAGGCCCAGTCCCTACGAGCAGTACTTC. Translation: CASLRPSPYEQYF.

This clonotype was counted ten times or more. DNA for the CDR3: TGTGCCAGCAGCTTATCCAGAGAAGAGACCCAGTACTTC. Translating gives CASSLSREETQYF. The gene calls are TRBV7-3 and TRBJ2-5; no clear D gene. Trimming shortened V by 2 bases and J by 3 bases, and 7 bases separated the two germline ends. The germline gives CDR1 SGHTA, CDR2 FQGTGA. The CDR3 spans 13 residues.

This clonotype came up many times. The chain employs TRBV20-1 and TRBJ2-7, with 10 bases that match TRBD2. The CDR3 is 18 amino acids. Looked up from germline, CDR1 is DFQATT and CDR2 is SNEGSKA (reference sequence). The V gene end was trimmed by 4 bases and the J gene end by 2 bases; junction bases not matched to a gene: 17. CDR3 coding DNA: TGCAGTGCTAAAGATTGGAGGACTAGCGGTAGCTTAACCTACGAGCAGTACTTC. Protein: CSAKDWRTSGSLTYEQYF.

The gene calls are TRBV30 and TRBJ2-1; possible D gene TRBD2, 6 bases. CDR1 is GTSNPN and CDR2 is SVGIG in the germline V gene (reference sequence). The CDR3 length is 14 residues. V lost 7 bases and J 8 bases, leaving 21 bases between the germline ends. In nucleotides, the CDR3 is TGTGCCTTACAAAGCCATACATCGGGGGATGAGCAGTTCTTC. Protein: CALQSHTSGDEQFF.

This clonotype has at least ten counts. The J gene is TRBJ1-3, the V gene TRBV6-6; D unclear. The CDR3 has 15 residues. Trimming pared 6 bases from V and 0 bases from J, leaving 12 bases between. The germline V gene encodes CDR1 MNHNY and CDR2 SVGAGI (reference sequence). CDR3 amino acids: CASRLDTSSGNTIYF. The CDR3 DNA follows: TGTGCCAGCAGACTCGACACAAGCTCTGGAAACACCATATATTTT.

Worth noting for this clonotype: One end of the junction does not line up with germline, which may come from a read error. This chain connects TRBV7-9 to TRBJ2-5, with 10 bases that match TRBD2. The V gene's germline CDR1 is SEHNR and CDR2 FQNEAQ (reference sequence). The CDR3 has 16 residues. The CDR3 DNA sequence: TGTGCCAGCAGCTTAATCCAGCGGGAGGGTGCAGAGACCAAGTACTTC. Protein: CASSLIQREGAETKYF.

Notes on this clonotype: Compared with germline, one end of the junction differs, possibly owing to a read error. The chain's CDR3 is CSARDRAGGNQPQNF. The CDR3 region has the DNA TGCAGTGCTAGAGATAGGGCAGGGGGCAATCAGCCCCAGAATTTT. The V gene is TRBV20-1, the J gene TRBJ1-5, with 8 nucleotides matching TRBD1. CDR1 DFQATT and CDR2 SNEGSKA come from the germline V gene (reference sequence). This CDR3 is 15 amino acids long.

In its sample, this clonotype was seen a few times. The chain uses TRBV5-1 and TRBJ2-3; TRBD2 matches at 13 bases. The CDR3 spans 17 residues. Unmatched junction bases numbered 8, after V lost 5 bases and J lost 2 bases. The V gene's germline CDR1 is SGHRS and CDR2 YFSETQ. CDR3 DNA sequence: TGCGCCAGCAGTCCGGGACTAGCGGGATCCTACACAGATACGCAGTATTTT. This translates into CASSPGLAGSYTDTQYF.

In this sample, this clonotype turned up many times. The V call is TRBV25-1, the J call TRBJ2-5, with 7 bases identical to TRBD2. This CDR3 is built from 16 residues. The trim removed 5 bases at V and 0 bases at J, leaving 9 bases unmatched. Looked up from germline, CDR1 is MGHDK and CDR2 is SYGVNS. CDR3 residues: CASSPPGRGDQETQYF. The CDR3, as DNA: TGTGCCAGCAGTCCGCCCGGACGGGGGGACCAAGAGACCCAGTACTTC.

The chain joins TRBV5-1 to TRBJ2-7; 8 bases match TRBD2. Germline V gene data show CDR1 as SGHRS and CDR2 as YFSETQ. J gave up 5 bases and V 4 bases, and 8 bases lay outside the gene matches. The CDR3 is made up of 14 amino acids. The CDR3 here is CASSPGSGSDEQYF. CDR3 DNA: TGCGCCAGCAGCCCTGGGAGCGGGAGTGACGAGCAGTACTTC.

V usage is TRBV7-2 and J usage is TRBJ2-3; 14 bases map to TRBD2. The J segment lost 6 bases and the V segment lost 5 bases, leaving 7 bases of the junction unmatched. Germline values: CDR1 SGHTA, CDR2 FQGNSA. The CDR3 is made up of 16 amino acids. The DNA of the CDR3 is TGTGCCAGCAGCACCGGGACTAGCGGGAGATCGGATACGCAGTATTTT. This codes for CASSTGTSGRSDTQYF.

This sequence joins TRBV30 and TRBJ1-6; a possible D gene is TRBD1 (5 bases). Trimming cost V 4 bases and J 9 bases, with 10 bases left between them. Germline-derived CDR1 and CDR2 are GTSNPN and SVGIG (reference sequence). There are 12 residues in the CDR3. CDR3 in DNA: TGTGCCTGGACTCTGGGGCGTTCACCCCTCCACTTT. Protein sequence: CAWTLGRSPLHF.

In this sample, this clonotype turned up many times. The V call is TRBV7-3, the J call TRBJ2-3; D is possibly TRBD1 or TRBD2 (6 bases each). Between the trimmed V and J ends, which lost 0 bases and 2 bases, there was a span of 12 bases. Germline V gene data show CDR1 as SGHTA and CDR2 as FQGTGA. The CDR3 length is 16 residues. The CDR3 reads CASSLTRGPPTDTQYF. Here the CDR3 DNA reads TGTGCCAGCAGCTTAACCCGGGGGCCTCCCACAGATACGCAGTATTTT.

This clonotype came up many times. In nucleotides, the CDR3 is TGCAGCGTTGAAACAGCCCGGGACAGGGAACTGTACTTC. This codes for CSVETARDRELYF. The V gene is TRBV29-1, the J gene TRBJ2-7; 9 nucleotides match TRBD1. J was trimmed by 12 bases and V by 2 bases; bases with no gene match: 11. The germline gives CDR1 SQVTM, CDR2 ANQGSEA. The CDR3 is made up of 13 amino acids.

This clonotype has a count of ten or more. The chain employs TRBV29-1 and TRBJ1-1; D is uncertain. Germline assignment: CDR1 SQVTM and CDR2 ANQGSEA. The V and J ends lost 1 base and 7 bases respectively, with 7 bases between them. This CDR3 comprises 11 residues. CDR3 nucleotide sequence: TGCAGCGTTGAAGTCTACAGTGAAGCTTTCTTT. It codes for CSVEVYSEAFF.

This clonotype was seen repeatedly, ten times or more. The chain recombines TRBV4-2 with TRBJ2-6, with unresolved D. Between the trimmed V and J ends, which lost 3 bases and 0 bases, there was a span of 9 bases. CDR3 size: 16 residues. Per the germline V gene, CDR1 is LGHNA and CDR2 is YNFKEQ. This chain's CDR3 is CASSHMVGSGANVLTF. CDR3 nucleotide sequence: TGTGCCAGCAGCCATATGGTTGGCTCTGGGGCCAACGTCCTGACTTTC.

This clonotype was counted ten times or more. The chain combines TRBV12-3 or TRBV12-4 with TRBJ2-1, with D perhaps matching TRBD2 (5 bases). The length of the CDR3 is 16 residues. V lost 6 bases and J 4 bases, leaving 19 bases between the germline ends. CDR3 in amino acids: CASSQPSSGFYNEQFF. Written as DNA, the CDR3 is TGTGCCAGCAGCCAACCCTCGTCGGGGTTTTACAATGAGCAGTTCTTC.

About this clonotype itself: Since the CDR3 does not end with the conserved phenylalanine or tryptophan, this likely comes from a read error. CDR3 sequence (DNA): TGTGCCAGCAGCCAAGCGGTCTTCTCTGGAAACACCATATATTTG. Translating gives CASSQAVFSGNTIYL. The V and J genes are TRBV14 and TRBJ1-3; D not certain. The CDR3 runs 15 residues. The V end was cut by 1 base, the J end by 0 bases, with 7 bases between. Germline lookup yields CDR1 SGHDN and CDR2 FVKESK.

This clonotype was detected a few times. The V and J genes are TRBV6-2 or TRBV6-3 and TRBJ2-7; TRBD2 agrees at 8 bases. Germline lookup yields CDR1 MNHEY and CDR2 SVGEGT. The CDR3 is 14 amino acids. Trimming at V came to 7 bases and at J to 0 bases, leaving 5 bases not matched to a gene. Written as DNA, the CDR3 is TGTGCCAGCACCTGGGGACTAGTCTCCTACGAGCAGTACTTC. Amino acids: CASTWGLVSYEQYF.

This clonotype was counted between two and nine times. J is TRBJ2-1 and V is TRBV28; TRBD2 agrees at 7 bases. The length of the CDR3 is 14 residues. Germline V gene sequence: CDR1 MDHEN, CDR2 SYDVKM. V shed 7 bases, J shed 4 bases, and the junction held 7 bases outside the gene matches. The CDR3 is CASNGDYKYNEQFF. CDR3 DNA sequence: TGTGCCAGCAATGGGGACTATAAATACAATGAGCAGTTCTTC. Drawing the rest from reference TRBV28 and TRBJ2-1, the complete variable domain is DVKVTQSSRYLVKRTGEKVFLECVQDMDHENMFWYRQDPGLGLRLIYFSYDVKMKEKGDIPEGYSVSREKKERFSLILESASTNQTSMYLCASNGDYKYNEQFFGPGTRLTVL.

This clonotype occurred a few times. The chain's CDR3 is CASKAASEQFF. The CDR3, as DNA: TGTGCCAGCAAAGCTGCTTCTGAGCAGTTCTTC. The chain has TRBV2 and TRBJ2-1; unclear D gene. V lost 7 bases, J lost 9 bases, and 10 bases lay in between. Germline CDR1 reads SNHLY; CDR2 reads FYNNEI. CDR3 size: 11 residues.